The source of this T cell receptor beta chain is a study of blood T cells in healthy people across ages. Study-wide findings and caveats: Long-lived donors carried more naive CD4+ cells and greater diversity than aged donors. Observed TCR beta diversity per million T cells went down as age went up. This fall followed a roughly linear course with age.

Isolation per sample recovered at least 6 million PBMCs. Worth noting for this clonotype: Its target is not known. One end of the junction fails to match germline, which may point to a read error.

For the second PCR, which ran for about 6 to 11 cycles, a sample-barcoded 5' primer and a J-beta primer mix were used. A single record per CDR3 protein comes from TCRdb applying MiXCR to the 5' RACE reads. The sample has about 970,000 distinct CDR3 sequences, roughly 47% seen once; the top ten hold about 21%. CDR1 and CDR2 from the germline V gene are SSHAT and FNYEAQ (reference sequence). This CDR3 comprises 14 residues. The source is a woman aged 55-70 years in good health. The specimen sequenced was blood. The chain recombines TRBV7-7 with TRBJ2-3; 7 bases fit TRBD2. CDR3 loop: CASSLTGGTDMQYF. In DNA, the CDR3 is TGTGCCAGCAGCTTAACGGGAGGCACAGATATGCAGTATTTT.